This T cell receptor beta chain was identified in a study of T cell responses to AZD1222 COVID-19 vaccine. Study-wide results and caveats: CD4 TCRs linked to vaccination spanned spike, dominating at 160-218 and 743-854.

CDR3 length: 15 amino acids. CDR1 is SGDLS and CDR2 is YYNGEE in the germline V gene. Trimming cost V 0 bases and J 3 bases; bases outside gene matches: 2. The table lists this clone with a few counts. What it binds is not known. Method: immunoSEQ multiplex PCR; TCRdb's copy keeps in-frame clones and lacks some. Among some 120,000 clones listed, around 86% were seen once. J is TRBJ1-4 and V is TRBV9, with 7 bases that match TRBD1. This sequence was found in an adult in good health. The sequenced sample was peripheral blood, obtained on day 0 of AZD1222 vaccination. This CDR3 is CASSVEGGSNEKLFF. CDR3 nucleotide sequence: TGTGCCAGCAGCGTAGAAGGGGGCTCTAATGAAAAACTGTTTTTT.